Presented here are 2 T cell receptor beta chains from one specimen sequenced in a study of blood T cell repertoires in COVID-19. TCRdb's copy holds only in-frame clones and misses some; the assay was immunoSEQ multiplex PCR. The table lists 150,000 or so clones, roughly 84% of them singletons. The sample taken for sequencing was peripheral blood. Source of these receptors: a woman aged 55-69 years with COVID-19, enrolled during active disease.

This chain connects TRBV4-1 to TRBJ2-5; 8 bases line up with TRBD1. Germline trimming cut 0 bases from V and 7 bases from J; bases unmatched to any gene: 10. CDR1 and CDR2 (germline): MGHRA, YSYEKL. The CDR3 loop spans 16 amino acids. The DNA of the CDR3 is TGCGCCAGCAGCCAAGACCAGGGGGCGCGAGGGGGGACCCAGTACTTC. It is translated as CASSQDQGARGGTQYF.

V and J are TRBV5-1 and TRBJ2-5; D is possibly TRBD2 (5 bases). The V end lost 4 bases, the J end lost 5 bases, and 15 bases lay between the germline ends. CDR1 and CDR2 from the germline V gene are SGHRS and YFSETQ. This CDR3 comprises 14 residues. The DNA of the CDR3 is TGCGCCAGCAGCCCTACTGTCACGGGGGAGACCCAGTACTTC. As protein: CASSPTVTGETQYF.